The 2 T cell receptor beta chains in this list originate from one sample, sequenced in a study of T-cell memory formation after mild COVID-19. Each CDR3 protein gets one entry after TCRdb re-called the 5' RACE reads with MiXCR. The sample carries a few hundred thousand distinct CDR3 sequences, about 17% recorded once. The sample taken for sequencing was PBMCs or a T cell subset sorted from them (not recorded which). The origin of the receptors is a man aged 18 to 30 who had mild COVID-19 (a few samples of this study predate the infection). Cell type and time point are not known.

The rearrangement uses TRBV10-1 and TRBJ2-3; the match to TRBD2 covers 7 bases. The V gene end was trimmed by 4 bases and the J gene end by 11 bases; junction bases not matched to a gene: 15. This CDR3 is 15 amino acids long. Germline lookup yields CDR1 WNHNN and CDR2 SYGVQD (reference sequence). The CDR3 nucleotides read TGCGCCAGCAGTGGGGGAGACGGGGCGCGGGAGAGGCAGTATTTT. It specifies CASSGGDGARERQYF.

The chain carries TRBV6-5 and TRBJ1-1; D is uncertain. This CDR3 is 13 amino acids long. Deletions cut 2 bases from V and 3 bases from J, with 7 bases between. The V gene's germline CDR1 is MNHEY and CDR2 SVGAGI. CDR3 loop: CASSYRRHTEAFF. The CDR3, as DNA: TGTGCCAGCAGTTACCGACGGCACACTGAAGCTTTCTTT.